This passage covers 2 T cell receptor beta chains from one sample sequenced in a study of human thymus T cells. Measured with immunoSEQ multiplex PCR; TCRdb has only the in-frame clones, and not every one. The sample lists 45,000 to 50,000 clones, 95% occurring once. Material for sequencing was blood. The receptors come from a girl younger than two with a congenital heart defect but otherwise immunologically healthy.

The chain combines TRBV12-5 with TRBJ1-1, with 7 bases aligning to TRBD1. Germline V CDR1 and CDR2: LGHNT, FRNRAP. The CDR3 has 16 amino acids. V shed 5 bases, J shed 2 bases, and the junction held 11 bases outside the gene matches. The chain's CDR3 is CASGPTGWATNTEAFF. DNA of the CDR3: TGTGCTAGTGGTCCGACAGGGTGGGCAACAAACACTGAAGCTTTCTTT.

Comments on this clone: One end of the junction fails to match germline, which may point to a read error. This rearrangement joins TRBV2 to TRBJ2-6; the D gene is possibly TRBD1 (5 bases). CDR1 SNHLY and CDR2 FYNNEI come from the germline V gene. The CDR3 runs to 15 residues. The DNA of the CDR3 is TGTGCCAGCAGGGAAGGGGTGTGGGGGGCCAACGTCCTGACTTTC. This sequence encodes CASREGVWGANVLTF.